This TCR beta chain appears in the sequencing data of a study of CDR3 diversity in severe acne. Worth noting for this clonotype: With a much larger clone just one base away, this may be a read error.

The V gene's germline CDR1 is DFQATT and CDR2 SNEGSKA (reference sequence). CDR3 length: 15 amino acids. TCRdb re-analysed the PCR reads in MiXCR, keeping a single row per CDR3 protein. The sample yields some 90,000 distinct CDR3 sequences, around 54% seen once. The receptor's source is a male donor with severe acne vulgaris. The chain is built from TRBV20-1 and TRBJ1-3; TRBD1 matches at 8 bases. The specimen sequenced was blood. CDR3 in amino acids: CSASQGAGRGTTIYF. Here the CDR3 DNA reads TGCAGTGCTTCTCAGGGGGCAGGACGTGGAACCACCATATATTTT.